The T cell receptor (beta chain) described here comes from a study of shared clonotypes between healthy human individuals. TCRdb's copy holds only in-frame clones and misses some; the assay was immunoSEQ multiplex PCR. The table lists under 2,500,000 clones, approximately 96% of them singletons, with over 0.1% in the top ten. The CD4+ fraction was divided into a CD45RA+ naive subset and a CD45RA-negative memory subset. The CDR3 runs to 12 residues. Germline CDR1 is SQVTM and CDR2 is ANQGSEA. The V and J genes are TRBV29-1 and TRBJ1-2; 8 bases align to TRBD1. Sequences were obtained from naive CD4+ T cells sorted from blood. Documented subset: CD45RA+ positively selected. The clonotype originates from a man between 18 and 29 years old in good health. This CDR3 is CSADRGNYGYTF. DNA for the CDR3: TGCAGTGCCGACAGGGGCAACTATGGCTACACCTTC.